Shown below are 8 T cell receptor beta chains from a single sample sequenced in a study of blood T cell repertoires in COVID-19 (TCRdb year 2020). The receptor library was made with the immunoSEQ multiplex PCR assay. Here the immuneACCESS table is served through TCRdb, limited to in-frame sequences with V and J called. Missing clones are a known gap in these copies; in checked studies unresolved V genes cover under half, and the rest lacks a known reason. A total of 250,000 to 300,000 clones appear in this sample, about nine tenths of them only once. Jointly, the top ten make up about 1.7% of the sample. Source material: PBMCs or T cells enriched from blood (not recorded which). The receptors here all came from a woman aged 40 to 50 who had recovered from COVID-19.

V usage is TRBV29-1 and J usage is TRBJ2-2; maybe TRBD1 (5 bases). CDR3 length equals 13 residues. Germline CDR1 reads SQVTM; CDR2 reads ANQGSEA. V was pared by 8 bases and J by 5 bases, with 15 bases between. CDR3 DNA: TGCAGCTGCATCTGGGGCTCTACCGGGGAGCTGTTTTTT. Its translation: CSCIWGSTGELFF.

This clone appeared once. J is TRBJ1-1 and V is TRBV5-1; no firm D call. Trimming removed 0 bases at V and 3 bases at J, with 9 bases between. The CDR3 runs to 14 residues. CDR1 and CDR2 from the germline V gene are SGHRS and YFSETQ. Here the CDR3 DNA reads TGCGCCAGCAGCTTGGGGGCAGTGTACACTGAAGCTTTCTTT. Its protein is CASSLGAVYTEAFF.

This chain uses TRBV7-2 with TRBJ1-1, with 11 positions matching TRBD1. Germline V CDR1 and CDR2: SGHTA, FQGNSA. The V and J ends lost 5 bases and 5 bases, in that order; junction bases with no gene match: 7. The CDR3 length is 15 residues. The CDR3 loop reads CASSASGQGVTEAFF. Here the CDR3 DNA reads TGTGCCAGCAGCGCCTCGGGACAGGGGGTGACTGAAGCTTTCTTT.

The chain recombines TRBV5-1 with TRBJ2-1; the match to TRBD1 covers 9 bases. V gave up 5 bases and J gave up 3 bases; unmatched junction bases: 6. CDR3 length equals 15 residues. Germline CDR1 and CDR2: SGHRS and YFSETQ. The CDR3, as DNA: TGCGCCAGCAGGGACGGACAGGGGCGCTACAATGAGCAGTTCTTC. It is translated as CASRDGQGRYNEQFF. Full variable domain (missing parts from reference TRBV5-1 and TRBJ2-1): KAGVTQTPRYLIKTRGQQVTLSCSPISGHRSVSWYQQTPGQGLQFLFEYFSETQRNKGNFPGRFSGRQFSNSRSEMNVSTLELGDSALYLCASRDGQGRYNEQFFGPGTRLTVL.

The chain carries TRBV11-2 and TRBJ1-4; D is undetermined. The V end lost 1 base, the J end lost 7 bases, and 10 bases lay between the germline ends. The CDR3 spans 14 residues. Germline loops: CDR1 SGHAT, CDR2 FQNNGV. In nucleotides, the CDR3 is TGTGCCAGCAGCTTAGGTCGGGGAGGTGAAAAACTGTTTTTT. This translates into CASSLGRGGEKLFF.

This clone was seen a single time. The chain employs TRBV5-1 and TRBJ2-1; possible D gene TRBD1, 5 bases. Trimming removed 0 bases at V and 0 bases at J, with 7 bases between. This CDR3 region has 15 residues. CDR1 is SGHRS and CDR2 is YFSETQ in the germline V gene. The CDR3: CASSLEGPSYNEQFF. The CDR3 region has the DNA TGCGCCAGCAGCTTGGAGGGGCCCTCCTACAATGAGCAGTTCTTC.

The CDR3, as DNA: TGTGCCAGCAGGTCCCATGGACAGGAGAACACTGAAGCTTTCTTT. It encodes CASRSHGQENTEAFF. This chain uses TRBV6-5 with TRBJ1-1; TRBD1 aligns across 7 bases. The trim removed 6 bases at V and 1 base at J, leaving 8 bases unmatched. The CDR3 has 15 amino acids. Germline CDR1 is MNHEY and CDR2 is SVGAGI.

This chain connects TRBV29-1 to TRBJ2-1; the match to TRBD2 covers 9 bases. Germline-derived CDR1 and CDR2 are SQVTM and ANQGSEA. The CDR3 has 16 residues. With V trimmed by 8 bases and J by 4 bases, 15 bases remained unmatched. The CDR3 DNA follows: TGCAGCTTTCCTCTCCTGAGCGGGAGGATTTACAATGAGCAGTTCTTC. This gives the protein CSFPLLSGRIYNEQFF.